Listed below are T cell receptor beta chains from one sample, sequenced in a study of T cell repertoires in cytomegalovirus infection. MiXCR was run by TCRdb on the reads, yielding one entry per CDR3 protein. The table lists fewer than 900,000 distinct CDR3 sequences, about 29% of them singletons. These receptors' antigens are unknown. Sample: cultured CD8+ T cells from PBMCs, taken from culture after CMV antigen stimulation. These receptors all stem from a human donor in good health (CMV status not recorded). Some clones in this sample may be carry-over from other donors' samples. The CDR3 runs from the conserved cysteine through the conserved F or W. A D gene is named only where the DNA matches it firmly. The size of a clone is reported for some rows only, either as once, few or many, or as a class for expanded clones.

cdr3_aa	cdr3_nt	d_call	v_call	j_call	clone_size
CAIKGEGEKLFF	TGTGCCATTAAGGGGGAGGGGGAAAAACTGTTTTTT	NA	TRBV12-3/TRBV12-4	TRBJ1-4	NA
CASSLDHGTGANVLTF	TGCGCCAGCAGCTTGGATCATGGTACTGGGGCCAACGTCCTGACTTTC	NA	TRBV5-1	TRBJ2-6	NA
CASSSSEELFF	TGTGCCAGCAGTAGCTCGGAGGAGCTGTTTTTT	NA	TRBV27	TRBJ2-2	NA
CASSPGVPRPAQETQYF	TGCGCCAGCAGCCCAGGGGTCCCGCGCCCTGCACAAGAGACCCAGTACTTC	NA	TRBV4-3	TRBJ2-5	once
CASSLGDLAFF	TGTGCCAGCAGTTTAGGGGATTTGGCTTTCTTT	NA	TRBV12-3/TRBV12-4	TRBJ1-1	NA
CASSLAKGQPQHF	TGTGCCAGCAGCTTAGCGAAAGGACAGCCCCAGCATTTT	NA	TRBV7-6	TRBJ1-5	many
CASSLTGNGYTF	TGTGCCAGCAGTCTCACAGGGAATGGCTACACCTTC	NA	TRBV27	TRBJ1-2	few
CASSIGPLGGETQYF	TGTGCCAGCAGTATCGGGCCCCTCGGAGGAGAGACCCAGTACTTC	NA	TRBV27	TRBJ2-5	NA
CASSLGVTLGGGYTF	TGTGCCAGCAGCTTGGGGGTCACCCTAGGTGGAGGCTACACCTTC	NA	TRBV11-2	TRBJ1-2	many
CASSADYNEQFF	TGTGCCAGCAGCGCGGACTACAATGAGCAGTTCTTC	NA	TRBV12-3/TRBV12-4	TRBJ2-1	many
CASSPLGSLLGEQYF	TGTGCCAGCAGCCCACTTGGTAGCCTCCTGGGCGAGCAGTACTTC	NA	TRBV7-2	TRBJ2-7	NA
CASSYRDYPNTQYF	TGTGCCAGCAGTTATAGGGACTATCCAAATACGCAGTATTTT	TRBD2	TRBV6-5	TRBJ2-3	NA
CSASDHWAGLTEAFF	TGCAGTGCTAGTGATCACTGGGCAGGGCTTACTGAAGCTTTCTTT	NA	TRBV20-1	TRBJ1-1	few
CASSLPGGSVYSEAFF	TGCGCCAGCAGCCTCCCGGGGGGTTCTGTATATTCTGAAGCTTTCTTT	NA	TRBV5-1	TRBJ1-1	NA
CASSFPGGSGANVLTF	TGTGCCAGCAGCTTCCCAGGGGGCTCTGGGGCCAACGTCCTGACTTTC	TRBD1	TRBV7-9	TRBJ2-6	few
CASSHPADRAHTEAFF	TGTGCCAGCAGCCACCCCGCGGACAGGGCCCACACTGAAGCTTTCTTT	TRBD1	TRBV7-4	TRBJ1-1	NA
CASSQEAGGGMGYTF	TGCGCCAGCAGCCAAGAGGCAGGGGGCGGAATGGGCTACACCTTC	TRBD1	TRBV4-1	TRBJ1-2	NA
CASSFSGNNEQFF	TGTGCCAGCAGTTTTAGCGGGAACAATGAGCAGTTCTTC	TRBD2	TRBV27	TRBJ2-1	many
CASSPQSATEQFF	TGCGCCAGCAGTCCTCAAAGCGCGACGGAGCAGTTCTTC	NA	TRBV4-1	TRBJ2-1	many
CASSSGQGAPNTGELFF	TGTGCCAGCAGCTCGGGACAGGGGGCGCCGAACACCGGGGAGCTGTTTTTT	TRBD1	TRBV5-6	TRBJ2-2	NA
CASSEVAFSYSSPLHF	TGTGCCAGCAGTGAAGTCGCCTTCTCCTATAGTTCACCCCTCCACTTT	NA	TRBV2	TRBJ1-6	NA
CASSYGTSGVIVGTGELFF	TGTGCCAGCAGTTACGGGACTAGCGGGGTAATAGTTGGCACCGGGGAGCTGTTTTTT	TRBD2	TRBV6-5	TRBJ2-2	few